Sequencing of this T cell receptor (beta chain) was carried out in a study of blood T cell repertoires in COVID-19. About the study: Collection of acute and convalescent COVID-19 samples took place in the United States, Italy and Spain.

Only in-frame clones appear in the TCRdb table, and some are missing; sequencing was by immunoSEQ multiplex PCR. The profile shows 150,000 to 200,000 clones, approximately 87% of them singletons. V was shortened by 1 base and J by 6 bases, with 7 bases between the two germline ends. The CDR3 has 12 amino acids. CDR1 and CDR2 from the germline V gene are SGHTA and FQGNSA. The source is a man between 18 and 29 years old with active or convalescent COVID-19. Sample: peripheral blood. The gene calls are TRBV7-2 and TRBJ2-7; D not resolved. The CDR3 region is CASSLGSSEQYF. CDR3 nucleotide sequence: TGTGCCAGCAGCTTAGGTTCGAGCGAGCAGTACTTC.